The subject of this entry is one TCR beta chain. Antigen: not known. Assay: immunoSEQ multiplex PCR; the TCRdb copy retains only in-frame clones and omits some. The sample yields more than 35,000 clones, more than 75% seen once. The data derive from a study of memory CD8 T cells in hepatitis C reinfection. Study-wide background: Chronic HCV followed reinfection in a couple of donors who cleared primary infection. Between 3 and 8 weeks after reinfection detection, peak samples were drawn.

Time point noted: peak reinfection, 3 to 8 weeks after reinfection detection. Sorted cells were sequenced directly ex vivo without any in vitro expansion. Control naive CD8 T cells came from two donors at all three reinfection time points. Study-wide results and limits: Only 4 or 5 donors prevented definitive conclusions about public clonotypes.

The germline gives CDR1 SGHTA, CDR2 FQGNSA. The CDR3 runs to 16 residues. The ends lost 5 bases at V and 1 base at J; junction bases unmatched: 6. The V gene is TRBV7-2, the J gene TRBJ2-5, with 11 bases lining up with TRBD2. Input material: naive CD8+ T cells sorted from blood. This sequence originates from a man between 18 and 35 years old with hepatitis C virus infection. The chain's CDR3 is CASSLLAGEIQETQYF. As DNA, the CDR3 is TGTGCCAGCAGCCTACTAGCGGGGGAGATCCAAGAGACCCAGTACTTC. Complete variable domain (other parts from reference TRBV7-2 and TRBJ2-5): GAGVSQSPSNKVTEKGKDVELRCDPISGHTALYWYRQSLGQGLEFLIYFQGNSAPDKSGLPSDRFSAERTGGSVSTLTIQRTQQEDSAVYLCASSLLAGEIQETQYFGPGTRLLVL.